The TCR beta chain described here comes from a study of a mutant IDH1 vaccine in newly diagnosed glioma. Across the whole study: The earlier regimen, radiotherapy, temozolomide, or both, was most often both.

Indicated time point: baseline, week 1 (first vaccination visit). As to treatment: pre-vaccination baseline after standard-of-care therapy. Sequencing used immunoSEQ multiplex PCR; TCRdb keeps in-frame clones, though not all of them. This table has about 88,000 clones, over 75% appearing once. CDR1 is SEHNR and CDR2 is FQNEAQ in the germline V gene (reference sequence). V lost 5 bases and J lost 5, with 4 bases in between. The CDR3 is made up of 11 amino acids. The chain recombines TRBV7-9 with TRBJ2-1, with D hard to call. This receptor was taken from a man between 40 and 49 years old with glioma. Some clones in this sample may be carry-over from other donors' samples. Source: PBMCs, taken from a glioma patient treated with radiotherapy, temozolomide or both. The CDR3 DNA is TGTGCCAGCAGCCCACACAATGAGCAGTTCTTC. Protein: CASSPHNEQFF.